The TCR beta chain under discussion was sequenced for a study of blood T cell repertoires in COVID-19. The CDR3 extends over 15 amino acids. Germline V gene lookup returns CDR1 GTSNPN and CDR2 SVGIG (reference sequence). The junction had 4 bases not matched to a gene; V was cut back by 0 bases and J by 4 bases. Under the authors' procedure: Amplification of reference gene primers was used by the study to estimate nucleated cell counts. TCRdb's copy holds only in-frame clones and misses some; the assay was immunoSEQ multiplex PCR. Clonal size and the V and J genes are those of that table, whereas D and trimming came from the DNA. The sample consists of some 100,000 clones, about 86% of them appearing once.

The sequence was obtained from a woman in her forties or fifties who had recovered from COVID-19. The chain recombines TRBV30 with TRBJ2-1; 9 bases are a match to TRBD1. The source material was PBMCs or T cells enriched from blood (not recorded which). The CDR3 sequence is CAWSVLGTGYNEQFF. CDR3 DNA: TGTGCCTGGAGTGTACTGGGGACAGGGTACAATGAGCAGTTCTTC.